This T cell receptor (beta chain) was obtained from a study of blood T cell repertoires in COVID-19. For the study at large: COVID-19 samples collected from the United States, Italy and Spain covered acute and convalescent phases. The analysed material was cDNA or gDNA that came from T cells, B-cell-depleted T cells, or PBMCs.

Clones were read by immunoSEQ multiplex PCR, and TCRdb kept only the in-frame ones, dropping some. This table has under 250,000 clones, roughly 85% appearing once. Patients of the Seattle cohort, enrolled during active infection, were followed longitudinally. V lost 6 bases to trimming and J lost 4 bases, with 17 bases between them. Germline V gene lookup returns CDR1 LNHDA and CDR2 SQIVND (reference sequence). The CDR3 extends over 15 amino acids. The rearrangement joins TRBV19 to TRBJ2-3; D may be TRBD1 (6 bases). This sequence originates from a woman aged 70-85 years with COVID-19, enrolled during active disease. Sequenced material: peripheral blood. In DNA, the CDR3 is TGTGCCAGTAGCCCGGGCCGAAGGGGGTCAGATACGCAGTATTTT. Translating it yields CASSPGRRGSDTQYF.